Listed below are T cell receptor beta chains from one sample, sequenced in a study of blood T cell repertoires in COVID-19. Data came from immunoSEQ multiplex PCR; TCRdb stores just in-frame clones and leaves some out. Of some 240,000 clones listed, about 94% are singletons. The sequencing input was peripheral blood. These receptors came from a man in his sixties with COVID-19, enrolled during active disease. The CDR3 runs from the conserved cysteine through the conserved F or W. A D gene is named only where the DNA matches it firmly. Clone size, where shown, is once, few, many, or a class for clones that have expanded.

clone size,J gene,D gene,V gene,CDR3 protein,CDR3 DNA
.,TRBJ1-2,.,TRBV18,CASSPPPGHIDYGYTF,TGTGCCAGCTCACCACCGCCAGGGCATATTGACTATGGCTACACCTTC
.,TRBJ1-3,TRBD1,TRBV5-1,CASSVQGTGNTIYF,TGCGCCAGCAGCGTACAGGGGACGGGAAACACCATATATTTT
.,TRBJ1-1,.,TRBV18,CASSPLTGTLMNTEAFF,TGTGCCAGCTCGCCTCTGACAGGCACCCTAATGAACACTGAAGCTTTCTTT
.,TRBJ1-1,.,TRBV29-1,CSGARKMNTEAFF,TGCAGCGGCGCTCGTAAGATGAACACTGAAGCTTTCTTT
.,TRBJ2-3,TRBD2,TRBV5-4,CASSATSGSRDTQYF,TGTGCCAGCAGCGCGACTAGCGGGAGTAGGGATACGCAGTATTTT
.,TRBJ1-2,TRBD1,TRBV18,CASSPRTGGVVDYGYTF,TGTGCCAGCTCACCTCGGACAGGGGGGGTTGTGGACTATGGCTACACCTTC
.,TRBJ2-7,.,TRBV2,CASSPLASLSYEQYF,TGTGCCAGCAGTCCGCTAGCTTCCTTATCCTACGAGCAGTACTTC
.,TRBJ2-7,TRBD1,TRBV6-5,CASSQSTGGGYEQYF,TGTGCCAGCAGTCAATCGACAGGGGGCGGGTACGAGCAGTACTTC
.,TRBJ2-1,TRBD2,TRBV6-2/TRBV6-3,CASSYRGSGRAGYNEQFF,TGTGCCAGCAGTTACCGGGGGAGCGGGAGGGCCGGGTACAATGAGCAGTTCTTC
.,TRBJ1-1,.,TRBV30,CTWVPDSPNTEAFF,TGTACCTGGGTCCCTGACAGTCCGAACACTGAAGCTTTCTTT
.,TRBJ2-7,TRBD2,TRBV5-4,CASSSGGLAGSYEQYF,TGTGCCAGCAGCTCCGGAGGGCTAGCGGGGTCCTACGAGCAGTACTTC
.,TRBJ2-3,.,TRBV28,CATSNLNQDTQYF,TGTGCCACCTCGAATTTAAATCAGGATACGCAGTATTTT
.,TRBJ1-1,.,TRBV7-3,CASSSGTEAFF,TGTGCCAGCAGTTCAGGGACTGAAGCTTTCTTT
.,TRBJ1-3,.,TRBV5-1,CASSPGGGEVSGNTIYF,TGCGCCAGCAGCCCCGGTGGAGGGGAGGTCTCTGGAAACACCATATATTTT
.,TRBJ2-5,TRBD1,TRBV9,CASSVGDSEGRETQYF,TGTGCCAGCAGCGTAGGGGACAGCGAGGGTAGGGAGACCCAGTACTTC
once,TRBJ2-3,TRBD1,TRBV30,CAWSEHRGWTDTQYF,TGTGCCTGGAGTGAACACAGGGGTTGGACAGATACGCAGTATTTT
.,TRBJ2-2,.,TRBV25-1,CASSEFRGATGELFF,TGTGCCAGCAGTGAATTTCGCGGGGCCACCGGGGAGCTGTTTTTT
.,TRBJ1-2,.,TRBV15,CATSHLQGQQGYTF,TGTGCCACCAGCCACCTCCAAGGACAACAGGGTTACACCTTC
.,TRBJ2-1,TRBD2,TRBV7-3,CASSFRPIASGKAEPYNEQFF,TGTGCCAGCAGCTTTCGCCCGATCGCTAGCGGGAAGGCGGAACCCTACAATGAGCAGTTCTTC
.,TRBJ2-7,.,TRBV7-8,CASSLYEAGYEQYF,TGTGCCAGCAGCTTGTATGAGGCTGGCTACGAGCAGTACTTC
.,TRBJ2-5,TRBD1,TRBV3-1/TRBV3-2,CASRQAYQGARETQYF,TGTGCCAGCAGGCAAGCCTATCAGGGGGCTCGAGAGACCCAGTACTTC
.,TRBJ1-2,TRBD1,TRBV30,CAWGTGGARGYTF,TGTGCCTGGGGTACAGGGGGCGCACGGGGCTACACCTTC
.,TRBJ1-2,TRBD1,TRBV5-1,CASRSRGDGYTF,TGCGCCAGCAGGAGCAGGGGGGACGGCTACACCTTC
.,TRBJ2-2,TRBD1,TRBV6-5,CASRSGTGITGELFF,TGTGCCAGCAGATCCGGGACAGGGATCACCGGGGAGCTGTTTTTT
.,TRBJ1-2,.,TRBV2,CASRSTGFNYGYTF,TGTGCCAGCAGGTCGACAGGCTTTAACTATGGCTACACCTTC
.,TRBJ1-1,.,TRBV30,CAWSVSSTEAFF,TGTGCCTGGAGTGTATCATCCACTGAAGCTTTCTTT
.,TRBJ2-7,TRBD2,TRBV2,CASRERGVGNEQYF,TGTGCCAGCAGGGAGCGGGGAGTCGGCAACGAGCAGTACTTC
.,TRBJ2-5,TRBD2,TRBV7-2,CASGLAGGRETQYF,TGTGCCAGCGGACTAGCGGGAGGTCGAGAGACCCAGTACTTC
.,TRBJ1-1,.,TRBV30,CAWIVRGFEAFF,TGTGCCTGGATAGTTCGAGGGTTTGAAGCTTTCTTT
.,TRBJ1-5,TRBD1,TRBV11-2,CASSPGTGPWQPQHF,TGTGCCAGCAGCCCCGGGACAGGGCCCTGGCAGCCCCAGCATTTT
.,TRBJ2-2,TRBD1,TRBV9,CASSVQGAWNTGELFF,TGTGCCAGCAGCGTACAGGGGGCGTGGAACACCGGGGAGCTGTTTTTT
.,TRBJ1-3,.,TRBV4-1,CASSQEYRENTIYF,TGCGCCAGCAGCCAAGAGTACAGGGAAAACACCATATATTTT
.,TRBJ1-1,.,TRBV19,CASSGRGSTTEAFF,TGTGCCAGTAGTGGCCGGGGGTCGACCACTGAAGCTTTCTTT
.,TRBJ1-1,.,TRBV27,CASSLSPVAPGDTEAFF,TGTGCCAGCAGTTTATCACCTGTTGCACCGGGGGACACTGAAGCTTTCTTT
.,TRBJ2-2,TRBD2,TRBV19,CASRPSGGNTGELFF,TGTGCCAGTAGACCTAGCGGGGGGAACACCGGGGAGCTGTTTTTT